Listed below are T cell receptor beta chains from one sample, sequenced in a study of blood T cell repertoires in COVID-19. Repertoires were generated with immunoSEQ multiplex PCR, while TCRdb's copy carries only in-frame clones and drops some. The sample yields tens of thousands of clones, about 88% seen once. The sequenced material came from peripheral blood. The origin of the receptors is a human donor in a cohort sampled during active COVID-19. Each CDR3 is given with its conserved first and last residue. A D gene is named only where the DNA matches it firmly. Clone size is not always given. Where it is, it says once, few, many or a class for expanded clones.

j_gene	abundance	d_gene	v_gene	CDR3nt	CDR3aa
TRBJ2-3	NA	TRBD2	TRBV27	TGTGCCAGCAGTACCCGAAGGGCCGGGACTAGCGCGACAGATACGCAGTATTTT	CASSTRRAGTSATDTQYF
TRBJ2-5	NA	TRBD2	TRBV6-1	TGTGCCAGCAGTGCAGGACTAGCGGGGGGGCCATTTACAGAGACCCAGTACTTC	CASSAGLAGGPFTETQYF
TRBJ2-1	NA	NA	TRBV11-2	TGTGCCAGCAGTCCACGGAGCAGCTCCTACAATGAGCAGTTCTTC	CASSPRSSSYNEQFF
TRBJ2-1	NA	NA	TRBV10-3	TGTGCCATCAGTGAGTCGCAGGGGGCGGGTGGACTAGACAATGAGCAGTTCTTC	CAISESQGAGGLDNEQFF
TRBJ2-3	once	TRBD1	TRBV28	TGTGCCAGCAGCGTAACAGGGGGCGCGACAGATACGCAGTATTTT	CASSVTGGATDTQYF
TRBJ1-3	NA	NA	TRBV19	TGTGCCAGTACGGGGTCAGGATTCTCTGGAAACACCATATATTTT	CASTGSGFSGNTIYF
TRBJ2-1	NA	TRBD2	TRBV6-2/TRBV6-3	TGTGCCAGCAGTAGCGGGGGGGGCTACAATGAGCAGTTCTTC	CASSSGGGYNEQFF
TRBJ2-3	NA	TRBD2	TRBV5-1	TGCGCCAGCAGCTTTAAGGGACTAGCGGCTAACACAGATACGCAGTATTTT	CASSFKGLAANTDTQYF
TRBJ2-3	NA	NA	TRBV20-1	TGCAGTGCTAGTTCCGGGAGTTCATCCACAGATACGCAGTATTTT	CSASSGSSSTDTQYF
TRBJ2-1	NA	TRBD2	TRBV7-2	TGTGCCAGCAGGTGGGCCGGGACTACCTACAATGAGCAGTTCTTC	CASRWAGTTYNEQFF
TRBJ1-5	NA	NA	TRBV5-1	TGCGCCAGCAGCTTGGACAGATCTCAGCCCCAGCATTTT	CASSLDRSQPQHF
TRBJ2-6	NA	NA	TRBV29-1	TGCAGCGTCGGACTGAGCTCTGGGGCCAACGTCCTGACTTTC	CSVGLSSGANVLTF
TRBJ2-6	once	TRBD1	TRBV5-1	TGCGCCAGCAGCTTAAGGTCTACGGTCAGGGGGCTTGGTTCTGGGGCCAACGTCCTGACTTTC	CASSLRSTVRGLGSGANVLTF
TRBJ2-7	NA	NA	TRBV7-9	TGTGCCAGCAGCGCTACAGGGTACCACGAGCAGTACTTC	CASSATGYHEQYF
TRBJ2-7	NA	NA	TRBV21-1	TGTGCCAGCAGCAAACCAGGGGGCCTGTCGGACGAGCAGTACTTC	CASSKPGGLSDEQYF